A selection of T cell receptor beta chains follows, all from one sample in a study of control samples from healthy donors and cancer patients. Clones were sequenced by immunoSEQ multiplex PCR, and TCRdb holds only the in-frame ones, with some missing. The sample records 78,000 or so clones, more than 80% being singletons. Sequenced sample: blood. The origin of the receptors is a man in his fifties in good health. Both conserved end residues are part of each CDR3. The D gene is left open where the match is weak. Clone size is shown for a subset of rows, as once, few, many or a class of expanded clone.

D: -
V: TRBV10-2
size: -
J: TRBJ1-3
length: 20
CDR3: CASRTGLAGGFSWSGNTIYF
DNA: TGCGCCAGCAGGACGGGTTTGGCAGGTGGTTTTTCCTGGTCTGGAAACACCATATATTTT

D: TRBD2
V: TRBV5-4
size: -
J: TRBJ2-5
length: 16
CDR3: CASSWSSGRAGETQYF
DNA: TGTGCCAGCAGCTGGTCTAGCGGGAGGGCTGGGGAGACCCAGTACTTC

D: TRBD1
V: TRBV5-1
size: -
J: TRBJ2-7
length: 15
CDR3: CASSSGTGGINEQYF
DNA: TGCGCCAGCAGCTCCGGGACAGGGGGCATCAACGAGCAGTACTTC

D: -
V: TRBV30
size: -
J: TRBJ2-1
length: 15
CDR3: CAWTFSFTSYNEQFF
DNA: TGTGCCTGGACGTTTTCGTTCACCTCCTACAATGAGCAGTTCTTC

D: -
V: TRBV15
size: -
J: TRBJ1-6
length: 14
CDR3: CATSRGQRDSPLHF
DNA: TGTGCCACCAGCAGAGGACAACGGGACTCACCCCTCCACTTT

D: -
V: TRBV10-3
size: -
J: TRBJ2-5
length: 15
CDR3: CAISDQGRKGETQYF
DNA: TGTGCCATCAGTGATCAGGGTCGAAAGGGCGAGACCCAGTACTTC

D: -
V: TRBV6-1
size: -
J: TRBJ2-3
length: 15
CDR3: CASSEDGGAVDTQYF
DNA: TGTGCCAGCAGTGAAGATGGGGGGGCGGTGGATACGCAGTATTTT

D: TRBD2
V: TRBV7-6
size: -
J: TRBJ2-3
length: 15
CDR3: CASSHLADLRDTQYF
DNA: TGTGCCAGCAGCCATCTAGCGGACCTTAGGGATACGCAGTATTTT

D: TRBD2
V: TRBV6-6
size: -
J: TRBJ2-3
length: 15
CDR3: CASSQTSGSTDTQYF
DNA: TGTGCCAGCAGTCAGACTAGCGGGAGCACAGATACGCAGTATTTT

D: -
V: TRBV27
size: -
J: TRBJ2-7
length: 15
CDR3: CASSLSATVSYEQYF
DNA: TGTGCCAGCAGTTTAAGTGCGACGGTCTCCTACGAGCAGTACTTC

D: -
V: TRBV6-1
size: -
J: TRBJ1-2
length: 17
CDR3: CASSEVDGLLGGHGYTF
DNA: TGTGCCAGCAGTGAAGTCGACGGATTACTGGGTGGCCATGGCTACACCTTC

D: -
V: TRBV9
size: -
J: TRBJ1-4
length: 14
CDR3: CASSLGHGRTELFF
DNA: TGTGCCAGCAGCCTGGGACACGGTAGGACGGAACTGTTTTTT

D: TRBD1
V: TRBV5-1
size: few
J: TRBJ2-1
length: 15
CDR3: CASSEGQNSLNEQFF
DNA: TGCGCCAGCAGCGAGGGACAGAACTCCTTGAATGAGCAGTTCTTC

D: TRBD2
V: TRBV7-9
size: -
J: TRBJ2-7
length: 15
CDR3: CASSKTSASSYEQYF
DNA: TGTGCCAGCAGCAAGACTAGCGCGAGCTCCTACGAGCAGTACTTC

D: -
V: TRBV6-5
size: -
J: TRBJ2-1
length: 15
CDR3: CAGSQQGPSYNEQFF
DNA: TGTGCCGGCAGTCAGCAGGGCCCCTCCTACAATGAGCAGTTCTTC

D: TRBD2
V: TRBV11-3
size: -
J: TRBJ2-7
length: 16
CDR3: CASSLGLAGGGSEQYF
DNA: TGTGCCAGCAGCCTGGGACTAGCGGGAGGTGGTAGCGAGCAGTACTTC

D: TRBD2
V: TRBV28
size: -
J: TRBJ2-1
length: 18
CDR3: CASSPRSPELAGGYEQFF
DNA: TGTGCCAGCAGCCCCCGATCCCCCGAACTAGCGGGGGGGTATGAGCAGTTCTTC

D: -
V: TRBV3-1/TRBV3-2
size: -
J: TRBJ1-2
length: 14
CDR3: CASRRDSDGHGYTF
DNA: TGTGCCAGCAGACGAGACAGCGACGGTCATGGCTACACCTTC

D: -
V: TRBV30
size: -
J: TRBJ2-1
length: 15
CDR3: CAWSVPRGTYNEQFF
DNA: TGTGCCTGGAGTGTACCTCGGGGGACCTACAATGAGCAGTTCTTC

D: -
V: TRBV7-3
size: -
J: TRBJ1-2
length: 15
CDR3: CASSTQGGRSSGYTF
DNA: TGTGCCAGCAGCACACAGGGAGGAAGGTCGAGTGGCTACACCTTC

D: -
V: TRBV19
size: few
J: TRBJ2-7
length: 15
CDR3: CASSPPASQIYEQYF
DNA: TGTGCCAGTAGTCCACCGGCGAGCCAGATCTACGAGCAGTACTTC

D: -
V: TRBV5-1
size: -
J: TRBJ1-3
length: 15
CDR3: CASSLAGSSGNTIYF
DNA: TGCGCCAGCAGCTTGGCCGGGAGCTCTGGAAACACCATATATTTT

D: TRBD1
V: TRBV27
size: -
J: TRBJ1-1
length: 15
CDR3: CASSLLTGVRTEAFF
DNA: TGTGCCAGCAGTTTATTGACAGGGGTGAGAACTGAAGCTTTCTTT

D: -
V: TRBV2
size: -
J: TRBJ2-2
length: 14
CDR3: CASSEQSGGGELFF
DNA: TGTGCCAGCAGTGAACAGTCTGGTGGCGGGGAGCTGTTTTTT

D: -
V: TRBV4-3
size: -
J: TRBJ2-2
length: 15
CDR3: CASSQGLPGTGELFF
DNA: TGCGCCAGCAGCCAAGGCCTCCCCGGCACCGGGGAGCTGTTTTTT

D: -
V: TRBV5-5
size: -
J: TRBJ2-7
length: 15
CDR3: CASSTGPQDSYEQYF
DNA: TGTGCCAGCAGCACCGGACCCCAGGATTCATACGAGCAGTACTTC

D: -
V: TRBV27
size: -
J: TRBJ1-1
length: 13
CDR3: CASSLSSPAEAFF
DNA: TGTGCCAGCAGTTTATCGTCCCCGGCTGAAGCTTTCTTT

D: TRBD2
V: TRBV4-3
size: -
J: TRBJ2-3
length: 16
CDR3: CASSQGPTSGTDTQYF
DNA: TGCGCCAGCAGCCAAGGGCCCACTAGCGGGACAGATACGCAGTATTTT

D: -
V: TRBV27
size: -
J: TRBJ2-3
length: 15
CDR3: CASSFKRYNTDTQYF
DNA: TGTGCCAGCAGTTTCAAGCGGTACAACACAGATACGCAGTATTTT

D: -
V: TRBV3-1/TRBV3-2
size: few
J: TRBJ2-3
length: 11
CDR3: CASSQSDTQYF
DNA: TGTGCCAGCAGCCAATCAGATACGCAGTATTTT

D: -
V: TRBV7-6
size: -
J: TRBJ1-2
length: 16
CDR3: CASSLQVYGIGYGYTF
DNA: TGTGCCAGCAGCTTACAGGTTTATGGAATTGGGTATGGCTACACCTTC

D: TRBD1
V: TRBV7-2
size: -
J: TRBJ1-2
length: 14
CDR3: CASSSQGQAIGYTF
DNA: TGTGCCAGCAGCTCCCAGGGACAGGCGATAGGCTACACCTTC

D: -
V: TRBV7-9
size: -
J: TRBJ2-1
length: 15
CDR3: CASSFQGSSYNEQFF
DNA: TGTGCCAGCAGCTTCCAGGGAAGCTCCTACAATGAGCAGTTCTTC

D: -
V: TRBV5-6
size: few
J: TRBJ2-7
length: 14
CDR3: CASSLGTRGYEQYF
DNA: TGTGCCAGCAGCTTGGGCACCAGGGGCTACGAGCAGTACTTC

D: -
V: TRBV7-3
size: -
J: TRBJ2-2
length: 13
CDR3: CASSQSGTGELFF
DNA: TGTGCCAGCAGCCAGTCGGGGACCGGGGAGCTGTTTTTT

D: -
V: TRBV7-3
size: -
J: TRBJ1-1
length: 13
CDR3: CASSLQRNTEAFF
DNA: TGTGCCAGCAGCTTGCAAAGGAACACTGAAGCTTTCTTT

D: TRBD2
V: TRBV5-1
size: -
J: TRBJ2-6
length: 17
CDR3: CARSLAGGDSGANVLTF
DNA: TGCGCCCGCAGCTTGGCCGGGGGGGATTCTGGGGCCAACGTCCTGACTTTC

D: -
V: TRBV6-5
size: -
J: TRBJ1-2
length: 13
CDR3: CASGAASNYGYTF
DNA: TGTGCCAGCGGGGCAGCCTCTAACTATGGCTACACCTTC

D: -
V: TRBV5-1
size: -
J: TRBJ2-3
length: 14
CDR3: CASSLQDSTDTQYF
DNA: TGCGCCAGCAGCCTACAGGACAGCACAGATACGCAGTATTTT

D: TRBD1
V: TRBV18
size: -
J: TRBJ2-5
length: 15
CDR3: CASSPLGQGQETQYF
DNA: TGTGCCAGCTCACCATTGGGACAGGGACAAGAGACCCAGTACTTC

D: -
V: TRBV7-2
size: -
J: TRBJ2-3
length: 15
CDR3: CASSLVVGGTDTQYF
DNA: TGTGCCAGCAGCTTAGTGGTCGGGGGCACAGATACGCAGTATTTT

D: TRBD1
V: TRBV6-2/TRBV6-3
size: -
J: TRBJ1-1
length: 15
CDR3: CASSLDRGWDTEAFF
DNA: TGTGCCAGCAGCCTCGACAGGGGATGGGACACTGAAGCTTTCTTT

D: TRBD1
V: TRBV15
size: -
J: TRBJ2-3
length: 15
CDR3: CATSIGTGESDTQYF
DNA: TGTGCCACCAGCATCGGGACAGGGGAATCAGATACGCAGTATTTT

D: TRBD1
V: TRBV7-9
size: -
J: TRBJ2-3
length: 15
CDR3: CASLSQGALTDTQYF
DNA: TGTGCCAGCCTGTCACAGGGGGCTTTGACAGATACGCAGTATTTT

D: TRBD1
V: TRBV5-1
size: -
J: TRBJ1-4
length: 15
CDR3: CASSLSQGVNEKLFF
DNA: TGCGCCAGCAGCTTGTCACAGGGGGTCAATGAAAAACTGTTTTTT

D: -
V: TRBV7-9
size: -
J: TRBJ1-6
length: 14
CDR3: CASSLGGYNSPLHF
DNA: TGTGCCAGCAGCTTAGGGGGGTACAATTCACCCCTCCACTTT

D: TRBD1
V: TRBV18
size: -
J: TRBJ2-1
length: 16
CDR3: CASSPRRQGEHNEQFF
DNA: TGTGCCAGCTCACCAAGAAGGCAGGGGGAACACAATGAGCAGTTCTTC

D: -
V: TRBV2
size: -
J: TRBJ1-5
length: 14
CDR3: CASSEIRGEQPQHF
DNA: TGTGCCAGCAGTGAAATAAGGGGAGAGCAGCCCCAGCATTTT

D: -
V: TRBV24-1
size: -
J: TRBJ2-1
length: 8
CDR3: CALWEQFF
DNA: TGTGCCCTCTGGGAGCAGTTCTTC

D: -
V: TRBV7-2
size: -
J: TRBJ2-3
length: 15
CDR3: CASSLRRMGTDTQYF
DNA: TGTGCCAGCAGCTTACGCCGCATGGGCACAGATACGCAGTATTTT

D: -
V: TRBV3-1/TRBV3-2
size: -
J: TRBJ1-1
length: 14
CDR3: CASSQVGGGTEAFF
DNA: TGTGCCAGCAGCCAAGTAGGGGGGGGCACTGAAGCTTTCTTT